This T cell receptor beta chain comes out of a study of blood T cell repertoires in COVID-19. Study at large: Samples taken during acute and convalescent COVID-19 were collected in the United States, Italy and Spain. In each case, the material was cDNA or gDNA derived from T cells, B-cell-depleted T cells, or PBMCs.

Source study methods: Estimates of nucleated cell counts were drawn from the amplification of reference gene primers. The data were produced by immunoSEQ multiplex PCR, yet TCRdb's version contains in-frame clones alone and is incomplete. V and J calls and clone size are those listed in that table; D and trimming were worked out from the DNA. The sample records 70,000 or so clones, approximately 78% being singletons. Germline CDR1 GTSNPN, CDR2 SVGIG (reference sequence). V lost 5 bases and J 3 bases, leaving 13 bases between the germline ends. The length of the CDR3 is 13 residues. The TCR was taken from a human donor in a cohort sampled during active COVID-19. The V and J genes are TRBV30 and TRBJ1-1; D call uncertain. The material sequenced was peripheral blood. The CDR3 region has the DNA TGTGCCTGGGCCGCGCGGTTCGACACTGAAGCTTTCTTT. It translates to CAWAARFDTEAFF.